This TCR beta chain was sequenced in a study of cytomegalovirus exposure and HLA in healthy donors. 60 Vbeta and 13 Jbeta primers were used in PCR. The protocol was immunoSEQ multiplex PCR, while the TCRdb copy is restricted to in-frame clones and leaves out a portion. The data hold roughly 100,000 clones, with 63% observed a single time. V was trimmed by 6 bases and J by 5 bases, leaving 6 bases between them. The germline gives CDR1 SNHLY, CDR2 FYNNEI. This CDR3 has 11 residues. V usage is TRBV2 and J usage is TRBJ2-3; D gene unclear. Sequenced: PBMCs. This clonotype was obtained from a human donor in good health. CDR3 in DNA: TGTGCCAGCAGCTACGGAGATACGCAGTATTTT. Protein: CASSYGDTQYF.